Here is one TCR beta chain with its context. Germline values: CDR1 SGHTA, CDR2 FQGNSA. Trimming removed 5 bases from V and 1 base from J, with 19 bases in between. The CDR3 loop spans 17 amino acids. The sample belongs to a study of cytomegalovirus exposure and HLA in healthy donors. About the research overall: The Caucasian-associated ancestry cluster held less than 85% of roughly 400 genotyped donors.

The PCR used 60 Vbeta and 13 Jbeta primers. Original methodology: In a later analysis, 75 million to 95 million unique TCR beta chains included roughly 11 million shared by two or more donors. TCRdb keeps only in-frame clones here, not all; method: immunoSEQ multiplex PCR. Clonal size and the V and J genes are those of that table, whereas D and trimming came from the DNA. The sample shows about 150,000 clones, approximately 72% of them seen only once. This clonotype was sampled from a man in his late teens or twenties in good health and CMV-seronegative. The chain employs TRBV7-2 and TRBJ2-3, with D perhaps matching TRBD2 (5 bases). Sample: PBMCs. CDR3 coding DNA: TGTGCCAGCAGCCTTAATATAGGGAGACGGCGCACAGATACGCAGTATTTT. This gives the protein CASSLNIGRRRTDTQYF.